This T cell receptor (beta chain) was documented in a study of shared clonotypes between healthy human individuals. For the study at large: The study drew on two women and a few men aged 18 to 49 as donors. Every donor yielded three CD4 naive, three CD4 memory, two CD8 naive and one CD8 memory plate.

As to this clone: The antigen remains unidentified. Other DNA sequences in the sample encode the same CDR3.

General study results and limits: Non-shared clonotypes had lower generation probabilities than those shared by all four donors. Naive subsets generally exceeded memory subsets in estimated richness.

Per the germline V gene, CDR1 is LNHDA and CDR2 is SQIVND (reference sequence). V lost 7 bases, J lost 0 bases, and 12 bases lay in between. The CDR3 is 14 residues long. The data were produced by immunoSEQ multiplex PCR, yet TCRdb's version contains in-frame clones alone and is incomplete. The table includes more than 2,000,000 clones, approximately 90% detected once. Sequencing was carried out using naive CD4+ T cells sorted from blood. Described subset: CD45RA+ positively selected. The sequence came from a man younger than 30 in good health. V is TRBV19 and J is TRBJ1-2, with D hard to call. As DNA, the CDR3 is TGTGCCAGTACTAGGACGGGCGCTAACTATGGCTACACCTTC. This encodes CASTRTGANYGYTF.